These 12 T cell receptor beta chains were all obtained from the same sample, sequenced in a study of metastatic and nonmetastatic thyroid tumors. TCRdb re-analyzed the PCR reads through MiXCR. The sample lists roughly 13,000 clones, under 30% occurring once. All patients were untreated before thyroid surgery. The source material was tumor tissue. The receptors were sampled from a female donor with papillary thyroid cancer or a benign thyroid nodule (not recorded which). Some clones in this sample may be carry-over from other donors' samples.

CDR3 region: CASSRSGGSTDTQYF. The CDR3 nucleotides read TGTGCCAGCAGCCGGAGCGGGGGAAGCACAGATACGCAGTATTTT. This rearrangement joins TRBV6-1 to TRBJ2-3; 8 bases fit TRBD2. This CDR3 contains 15 residues. Trimming took 6 bases from V and 0 from J; bases not matched to a gene: 5. From germline, CDR1 is MNHNS and CDR2 SASEGT.

In regard to this clone: This may arise from a read error, as a much more abundant clone is one base away. Different DNA sequences within this sample yield the same CDR3. The CDR3 loop is CASSLPPGQGNYGYTF. The CDR3 DNA sequence: TGTGCCAGCAGCCTCCCCCCCGGACAGGGTAACTATGGCTACACATTC. The rearrangement uses TRBV5-6 and TRBJ1-2, with 8 bases identical to TRBD1. Germline CDR1 is SGHDT and CDR2 is YYEEEE. The CDR3 runs to 16 residues.

This clone has a handful of counts. The junction departs from the called germline gene at one end, perhaps through a read error. The chain employs TRBV12-3 or TRBV12-4 and TRBJ1-5; D is unresolved. This CDR3 is 14 amino acids long. CDR3 loop: CASSTAYSNHPQHF. The CDR3 nucleotides read TGTGCCAGTAGTACAGCGTATAGCAATCATCCCCAGCATTTT.

On this clone itself: The junction departs from the called germline gene at one end, perhaps through a read error. The chain uses TRBV19 and TRBJ1-2; maybe TRBD1 (5 bases). The CDR3 contains 14 residues. The germline V gene encodes CDR1 LNHDA and CDR2 SQIVND (reference sequence). The CDR3 is CACNRQPRGYVYTF. The CDR3 DNA follows: TGTGCCTGTAATAGACAGCCTCGGGGCTATGTCTACACCTTC.

CDR3 in DNA: TGTGCCAGCACCCCCAGGTGGCCAACTAATGAAAAACTGTTTTTT. It encodes CASTPRWPTNEKLFF. The rearrangement links TRBV6-5 to TRBJ1-4; no clear D. Trimming removed 7 bases at V and 0 bases at J, with 12 bases between. In germline, CDR1 is MNHEY, CDR2 SVGAGI. The CDR3 spans 15 residues.

This CDR3 is CASSQTGTQNTEAFF. The CDR3 region has the DNA TGTGCCAGCTCGCAGACCGGGACACAGAACACTGAAGCTTTCTTT. This chain joins TRBV18 and TRBJ1-1, with D possibly TRBD1 on 6 matching bases. Looked up from germline, CDR1 is KGHSH and CDR2 is LQKENI. The V end lost 6 bases, the J end lost 1 base, and 15 bases lay between the germline ends. This CDR3 is 15 amino acids long.

The chain is built from TRBV13 and TRBJ1-1; no definite D call. The CDR3 has 12 residues. Germline values: CDR1 PRHDT, CDR2 FYEKMQ (reference sequence). The V and J ends lost 0 bases and 7 bases respectively, with 6 bases between them. Here the CDR3 DNA reads TGTGCCAGCAGCTTAGGCGAGGATGAAGCTTTCTTT. It encodes CASSLGEDEAFF.

This clone was seen a handful of times. The CDR3, as DNA: TGTGCCAGCAGTTCCGGATATGGCTACACCTTC. Translating gives CASSSGYGYTF. The chain joins TRBV2 to TRBJ1-2; D not certain. Trimming stripped 5 bases from V and 5 bases from J, with 6 bases between. The CDR3 extends over 11 amino acids. Germline V gene sequence: CDR1 SNHLY, CDR2 FYNNEI.

The chain employs TRBV5-6 and TRBJ2-1; no firm D call. The CDR3 has 13 amino acids. Germline V gene lookup returns CDR1 SGHDT and CDR2 YYEEEE. V gave up 3 bases and J gave up 0 bases, with 4 bases separating them. CDR3 DNA: TGTGCCAGCAGCTCGAGCTCCTACAATGAGCAGTTCTTC. Translation: CASSSSSYNEQFF. The full variable domain, its missing parts supplied by reference TRBV5-6 and TRBJ2-1, is DAGVTQSPTHLIKTRGQQVTLRCSPKSGHDTVSWYQQALGQGPQFIFQYYEEEERQRGNFPDRFSGHQFPNYSSELNVNALLLGDSALYLCASSSSSYNEQFFGPGTRLTVL.

In this sample, this clone is medium-sized. The sample carries other DNA sequences with the same CDR3. The chain has TRBV6-1 and TRBJ2-7; 9 bases agree with TRBD1. The CDR3 is made up of 15 amino acids. V dropped 7 bases and J dropped 2; count of bases not matched to a gene: 9. CDR1 MNHNS and CDR2 SASEGT come from the germline V gene. The CDR3 is CASTLHGQGTYEQYF. The CDR3 bases are TGTGCCAGCACGCTCCACGGACAGGGGACCTACGAGCAGTACTTC.

This clone was observed at least ten times. The chain is built from TRBV4-1 and TRBJ1-4, with TRBD1 identical over 8 bases. V trimming: 3 bases; J trimming: 4 bases; junction bases outside the gene matches: 4. CDR3 size: 15 residues. CDR1 is MGHRA and CDR2 is YSYEKL in the germline V gene. CDR3 sequence (DNA): TGCGCCAGCAGCCAGTTGGGACAGGTTAATGAAAAACTGTTTTTT. It specifies CASSQLGQVNEKLFF.

This chain uses TRBV20-1 with TRBJ1-6; no clear D. The CDR3 is 15 amino acids. V lost 5 bases to trimming and J lost 8 bases, with 19 bases between them. Per germline, CDR1 DFQATT and CDR2 SNEGSKA (reference sequence). CDR3 amino acids: CSAPQTRWVDSPLHF. For the CDR3, the DNA is TGCAGTGCTCCTCAAACCAGATGGGTGGATTCACCCCTCCACTTT.